These T cell receptor beta chains were read from a single sample in a study of cytomegalovirus exposure and HLA in healthy donors. TCRdb's copy holds only in-frame clones and misses some; the assay was immunoSEQ multiplex PCR. The sample consists of more than 110,000 clones, around 80% of them appearing once. Sequencing used PBMCs. The receptors were gathered from a man aged 25-45 years in good health and CMV-seronegative. CDR3s include the opening cysteine and the closing phenylalanine or tryptophan. The D gene is left open where the match is weak. Clone size is stated in some rows and not others, as once, few, many or a class when expanded.

V	length	J	D	size	CDR3	DNA
TRBV6-5	15	TRBJ2-7	TRBD2	.	CASSSGTSGSYEQYF	TGTGCCAGCAGTTCCGGGACTAGCGGATCCTACGAGCAGTACTTC
TRBV5-4	17	TRBJ2-3	.	.	CASSQDWSATSTDTQYF	TGTGCCAGCAGCCAAGATTGGAGTGCCACTAGCACAGATACGCAGTATTTT
TRBV27	16	TRBJ2-2	TRBD1	.	CASSTWTGGTTGELFF	TGTGCCAGCAGTACATGGACAGGAGGAACGACCGGGGAGCTGTTTTTT
TRBV7-9	15	TRBJ1-1	TRBD1	once	CASSPTGGANTEAFF	TGTGCCAGCAGCCCGACAGGGGGCGCGAACACTGAAGCTTTCTTT
TRBV4-2	13	TRBJ1-2	.	.	CASSQEGGYGYTF	TGTGCCAGCAGCCAAGAAGGGGGCTATGGCTACACCTTC
TRBV7-9	14	TRBJ1-4	.	.	CASSSTAGNEKLFF	TGTGCCAGCAGCTCGACCGCGGGGAATGAAAAACTGTTTTTT
TRBV5-6	17	TRBJ2-2	TRBD1	.	CASRLSQAGGFTGELFF	TGTGCCAGCAGATTGTCCCAGGCAGGGGGCTTCACCGGGGAGCTGTTTTTT
TRBV7-6	16	TRBJ2-3	.	once	CASSFSPGSLTDTQYF	TGTGCCAGCAGCTTCTCACCGGGGAGCCTCACAGATACGCAGTATTTT
TRBV29-1	13	TRBJ1-5	.	few	CSAAGTENQPQHF	TGCAGCGCCGCTGGGACTGAGAATCAGCCCCAGCATTTT
TRBV5-1	16	TRBJ2-1	.	.	CASSPLGGGLVHEQFF	TGCGCCAGCAGCCCATTGGGGGGGGGCCTTGTTCATGAGCAGTTCTTC
TRBV28	15	TRBJ1-2	TRBD1	.	CASRTPGQGSYGYTF	TGTGCCAGCCGAACCCCGGGACAGGGCTCCTATGGCTACACCTTC
TRBV6-5	12	TRBJ1-2	.	once	CASSYGGNGYTF	TGTGCCAGCAGTTATGGGGGGAATGGCTACACCTTC
TRBV6-1	19	TRBJ2-5	TRBD2	.	CASSVRLAGGGGAQETQYF	TGTGCCAGCAGTGTCCGACTAGCGGGGGGTGGGGGGGCCCAAGAGACCCAGTACTTC
TRBV7-9	14	TRBJ1-4	.	.	CASIPRGTNEKLFF	TGTGCCAGTATTCCGAGGGGGACTAATGAAAAACTGTTTTTT
TRBV29-1	18	TRBJ2-7	TRBD1	.	CSAGPGQGTAQRHYEQYF	TGCAGCGCTGGACCGGGACAGGGTACAGCGCAACGACACTACGAGCAGTACTTC
TRBV18	14	TRBJ1-1	.	.	CASSIQTMNTEAFF	TGTGCCAGCTCCATACAGACCATGAACACTGAAGCTTTCTTT
TRBV6-1	13	TRBJ2-3	.	.	CASAGMNTDTQYF	TGTGCCAGCGCCGGGATGAACACAGATACGCAGTATTTT
TRBV28	13	TRBJ1-2	TRBD1	once	CASSTQGVVGYTF	TGTGCCAGCAGTACGCAGGGGGTTGTCGGCTACACCTTC
TRBV29-1	14	TRBJ2-2	.	.	CSVSRRTNTGELFF	TGCAGCGTTTCACGCAGGACGAACACCGGGGAGCTGTTTTTT
TRBV10-1	15	TRBJ2-7	.	few	CASSGGVNRGDEQYF	TGCGCCAGCAGCGGAGGGGTCAACAGGGGCGACGAGCAGTACTTC
TRBV18	18	TRBJ2-6	TRBD1	few	CASSRQGAGASGANVLTF	TGTGCCAGCTCACGACAGGGGGCAGGGGCCTCTGGGGCCAACGTCCTGACTTTC
TRBV6-4	15	TRBJ2-1	TRBD2	few	CASSLLAGDVNEQFF	TGTGCCAGCAGTTTACTAGCGGGAGATGTTAATGAGCAGTTCTTC
TRBV14	16	TRBJ2-2	.	.	CASSQDWTANTGELFF	TGTGCCAGCAGCCAAGACTGGACAGCGAACACCGGGGAGCTGTTTTTT
TRBV29-1	14	TRBJ2-7	TRBD2	.	CSVGEAGGPYEQYF	TGCAGCGTTGGGGAAGCGGGAGGGCCCTACGAGCAGTACTTC
TRBV5-1	13	TRBJ1-1	TRBD1	few	CASSYGQGTEAFF	TGCGCCAGCAGCTATGGACAGGGCACTGAAGCTTTCTTT
TRBV6-1	14	TRBJ1-5	.	.	CASSAWTANQPQHF	TGTGCCAGCAGTGCATGGACAGCTAATCAGCCCCAGCATTTT
TRBV12-1	14	TRBJ1-2	.	.	CASSFVGLNYGYTF	TGTGCCAGCAGCTTTGTGGGGCTAAACTATGGCTACACCTTC
TRBV19	15	TRBJ1-3	.	.	CASTGGHDSGNTIYF	TGTGCCAGTACCGGCGGGCACGACTCTGGAAACACCATATATTTT
TRBV2	15	TRBJ1-4	.	once	CASSEFQVRNEKLFF	TGTGCCAGCAGTGAATTTCAGGTTCGGAATGAAAAACTGTTTTTT